These 14 T cell receptor beta chains were all obtained from the same sample, sequenced in a study of cytomegalovirus exposure and HLA in healthy donors. Primers for the PCR totalled 60 Vbeta and 13 Jbeta. Libraries were prepared by immunoSEQ multiplex PCR; TCRdb keeps only in-frame clonotypes and omits some of them. The repertoire includes roughly 160,000 clones, 80% of them detected once, and under 6% sits in the top ten. Material for sequencing was PBMCs. The source is a man aged 30 to 39 in good health and CMV-seronegative.

This clone has more than one count but fewer than ten. V and J are TRBV5-5 and TRBJ1-2; D is unclear. Germline-derived CDR1 and CDR2 are SGHKS and YYEKEE (reference sequence). V was pared by 3 bases and J by 4 bases, with 13 bases between. This CDR3 comprises 14 residues. The CDR3 spells CASSSTGEGYGYTF. DNA for the CDR3: TGTGCCAGCAGCTCGACCGGTGAGGGCTATGGCTACACCTTC.

The chain employs TRBV2 and TRBJ1-1; 7 positions match TRBD1. This CDR3 spans 14 amino acids. CDR1 and CDR2 (germline): SNHLY, FYNNEI. The J segment lost 8 bases and the V segment lost 3 bases, leaving 9 bases of the junction unmatched. The CDR3 bases are TGTGCCAGCAGTGAGAGGGGAAAGGGGGCCGAAGCTTTCTTT. This sequence encodes CASSERGKGAEAFF.

V and J are TRBV10-3 and TRBJ1-1; weak D call: TRBD1 (5 bases). The length of the CDR3 is 15 residues. Germline assignment: CDR1 ENHRY and CDR2 SYGVKD. Trimming took off 6 bases at V and 5 bases at J, with 19 bases between the two ends. For the CDR3, the DNA is TGTGCCATCAGGCCCTCTGGGACCCGGGAGACTGAAGCTTTCTTT. It yields the protein CAIRPSGTRETEAFF.

This clone was counted once. This chain links TRBV27 with TRBJ2-1; perhaps TRBD2 as D (6 bases). Germline V lookup: CDR1 MNHEY, CDR2 SMNVEV (reference sequence). The V and J ends lost 6 bases and 6 bases respectively, with 15 bases between them. The CDR3 consists of 14 residues. CDR3 in amino acids: CASRTRGTLNEQFF. The CDR3 DNA is TGTGCCAGCAGGACCCGAGGGACTCTCAATGAGCAGTTCTTC.

The chain has TRBV5-1 and TRBJ1-2; 7 bases match TRBD1. This CDR3 is built from 12 residues. Germline V gives CDR1 SGHRS, CDR2 YFSETQ. V dropped 4 bases and J dropped 8; count of bases not matched to a gene: 5. CDR3 region: CASSVGGDGYTF. The CDR3 DNA is TGCGCCAGCAGCGTAGGGGGCGACGGCTACACCTTC. The full variable domain, completed using reference TRBV5-1 and TRBJ1-2, is KAGVTQTPRYLIKTRGQQVTLSCSPISGHRSVSWYQQTPGQGLQFLFEYFSETQRNKGNFPGRFSGRQFSNSRSEMNVSTLELGDSALYLCASSVGGDGYTFGSGTRLTVV.

This chain connects TRBV5-1 to TRBJ2-1, with 7 bases matching TRBD1. V lost 0 bases, J lost 4 bases, and 4 bases stayed unmatched. In germline, CDR1 is SGHRS, CDR2 YFSETQ. The CDR3 runs 15 residues. Here the CDR3 reads CASSLVAGGYNEQFF. In DNA, the CDR3 is TGCGCCAGCAGCTTGGTGGCAGGGGGTTACAATGAGCAGTTCTTC.

The rearrangement links TRBV27 to TRBJ2-1; D might be TRBD1 (5 bases). The CDR3 has 15 residues. Looked up from germline, CDR1 is MNHEY and CDR2 is SMNVEV (reference sequence). Trimming pared 2 bases from V and 6 bases from J, leaving 14 bases between. The CDR3 DNA follows: TGTGCCAGCAGTTTAAATAGGGGATCGTTCAATGAGCAGTTCTTC. Amino acids: CASSLNRGSFNEQFF.

The CDR3 sequence: CASSPDRLGGYTF. CDR3 DNA: TGCGCCAGCAGCCCGGACAGGCTGGGCGGCTACACCTTC. J is TRBJ1-2 and V is TRBV5-1; 7 nucleotides line up with TRBD1. The CDR3 loop spans 13 amino acids. The germline V gene has CDR1 SGHRS and CDR2 YFSETQ. Losses at the gene ends were 4 bases for V and 8 bases for J; bases not matched to a gene: 8.

The CDR3 DNA reads as TGTGCCAGCAGCTCCCTAGCGGGGGCTGGGGAGCAGTTCTTC. Its protein is CASSSLAGAGEQFF. This sequence joins TRBV7-2 and TRBJ2-1; 10 positions agree with TRBD2. The CDR3 is 14 amino acids. Trimming removed 4 bases from V and 10 bases from J; junction bases left unmatched: 7. CDR1 and CDR2 (germline): SGHTA, FQGNSA.

This chain connects TRBV19 to TRBJ1-1; D is unclear. The CDR3 consists of 15 residues. The germline CDR1 and CDR2 sequences are LNHDA and SQIVND (reference sequence). Trimming pared 5 bases from V and 3 bases from J, leaving 16 bases between. The CDR3 DNA is TGTGCCAGTAGTCCCGGGTCTCCCTGGGACACTGAAGCTTTCTTT. Amino acid sequence: CASSPGSPWDTEAFF.

The J gene is TRBJ1-3, the V gene TRBV6-6; no reliable D call. V was trimmed by 5 bases and J by 4 bases, leaving 12 bases between them. The CDR3 is made up of 14 amino acids. The germline V gene has CDR1 MNHNY and CDR2 SVGAGI (reference sequence). For the CDR3, the DNA is TGTGCCAGCAGTACCCCCGGAGGAGGAAACACCATATATTTT. This sequence encodes CASSTPGGGNTIYF.

Only one count was recorded for this clone. Germline and junction disagree at one end, which may indicate a read error. The rearrangement joins TRBV10-3 to TRBJ2-7, with D maybe TRBD2 (5 bases). CDR3 length: 16 amino acids. The V gene's germline CDR1 is ENHRY and CDR2 SYGVKD. As DNA, the CDR3 is TGTGCCAGCAGTGCTGGGCTGCGCCGGGGTTATTACGAGCAGTACTTC. Its translation is CASSAGLRRGYYEQYF.

The chain recombines TRBV7-9 with TRBJ1-2, with 9 bases matching TRBD1. Unmatched junction bases numbered 6, after V lost 5 bases and J lost 2 bases. The CDR3 covers 15 residues. Germline V gene lookup returns CDR1 SEHNR and CDR2 FQNEAQ (reference sequence). The CDR3 DNA reads as TGTGCCAGCAGCGGACAGGGGCAGGGAAACTATGGCTACACCTTC. The encoded protein is CASSGQGQGNYGYTF.

This chain joins TRBV25-1 and TRBJ1-3, with D tentatively TRBD1 (5 bases). V was cut by 2 bases and J by 4 bases, with 9 bases left in between. Looked up from germline, CDR1 is MGHDK and CDR2 is SYGVNS. This CDR3 has 14 residues. CDR3 bases: TGTGCCAGCAGTGAAGGGGCAGGGGGAAACACCATATATTTT. Its protein product is CASSEGAGGNTIYF.